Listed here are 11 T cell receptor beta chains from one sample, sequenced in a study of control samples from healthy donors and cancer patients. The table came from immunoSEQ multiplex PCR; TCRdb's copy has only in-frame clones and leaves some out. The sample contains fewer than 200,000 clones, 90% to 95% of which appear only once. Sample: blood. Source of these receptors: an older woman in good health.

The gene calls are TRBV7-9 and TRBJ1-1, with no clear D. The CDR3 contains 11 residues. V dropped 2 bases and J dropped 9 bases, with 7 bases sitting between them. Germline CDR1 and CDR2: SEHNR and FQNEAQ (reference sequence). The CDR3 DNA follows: TGTGCCAGCAGCTTATCCGGGCAAGCTTTCTTT. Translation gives CASSLSGQAFF.

The CDR3 loop is CASSDLGGGNTGELFF. CDR3 DNA: TGTGCCAGCAGTGATCTAGGCGGGGGGAACACCGGGGAGCTGTTTTTT. This sequence joins TRBV6-1 and TRBJ2-2; 7 bases line up with TRBD2. The CDR3 extends over 16 amino acids. With 3 bases clipped from V and 1 base from J, the junction kept 5 bases outside the gene matches. CDR1 and CDR2 (germline): MNHNS, SASEGT.

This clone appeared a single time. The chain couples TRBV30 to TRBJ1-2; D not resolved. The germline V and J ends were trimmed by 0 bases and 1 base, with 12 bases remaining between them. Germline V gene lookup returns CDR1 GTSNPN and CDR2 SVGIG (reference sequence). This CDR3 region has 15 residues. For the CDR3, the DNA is TGTGCCTGGAGTGTAAGTGGGCTAGGTAACTATGGCTACACCTTC. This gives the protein CAWSVSGLGNYGYTF.

The CDR3, as DNA: TGCGCCAGCAGCCTGTTTGAAAGCTCCTACAATGAGCAGTTCTTC. Translation gives CASSLFESSYNEQFF. The chain combines TRBV4-3 with TRBJ2-1; D uncertain. Germline V gene sequence: CDR1 LGHNA, CDR2 YSLEER. V was pared by 4 bases and J by 0 bases, with 10 bases between. This CDR3 region has 15 residues.

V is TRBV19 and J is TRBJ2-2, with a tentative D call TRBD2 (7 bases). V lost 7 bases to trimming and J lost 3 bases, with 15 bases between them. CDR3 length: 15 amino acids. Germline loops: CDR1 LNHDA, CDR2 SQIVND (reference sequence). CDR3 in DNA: TGTGCCAGTAATGGGGGGGCAGGGGACACCGGGGAGCTGTTTTTT. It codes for CASNGGAGDTGELFF.

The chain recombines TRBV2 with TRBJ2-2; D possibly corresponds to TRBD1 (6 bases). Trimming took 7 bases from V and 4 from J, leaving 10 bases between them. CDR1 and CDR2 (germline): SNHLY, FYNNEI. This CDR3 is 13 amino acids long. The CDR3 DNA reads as TGTGCCAGCAACCAAGGGGGCACCGGGGAGCTGTTTTTT. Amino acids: CASNQGGTGELFF.

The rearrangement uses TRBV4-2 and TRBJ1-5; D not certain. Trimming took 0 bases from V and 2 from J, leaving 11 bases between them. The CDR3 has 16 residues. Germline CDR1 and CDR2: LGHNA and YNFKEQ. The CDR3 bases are TGTGCCAGCAGCCAAGATTTTGGTAGAGGCAATCAGCCCCAGCATTTT. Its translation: CASSQDFGRGNQPQHF.

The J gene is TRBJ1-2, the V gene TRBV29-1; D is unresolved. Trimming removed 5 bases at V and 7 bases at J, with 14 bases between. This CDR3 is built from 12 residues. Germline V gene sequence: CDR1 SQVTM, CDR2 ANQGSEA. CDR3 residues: CSVRLPSSGYTF. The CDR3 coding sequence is TGCAGCGTTCGACTTCCCAGTTCTGGCTACACCTTC.

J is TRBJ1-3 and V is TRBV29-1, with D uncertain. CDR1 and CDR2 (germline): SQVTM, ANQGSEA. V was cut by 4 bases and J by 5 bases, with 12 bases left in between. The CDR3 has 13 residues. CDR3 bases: TGCAGCGTTGCATCTCTAGGCAGAAACACCATATATTTT. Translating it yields CSVASLGRNTIYF.

DNA of the CDR3: TGTGCCAGCAGTTACGACCCTGGGGGCACTGAAGCTTTCTTT. Protein sequence: CASSYDPGGTEAFF. The rearrangement uses TRBV6-5 and TRBJ1-1, with a tentative D call TRBD1 (5 bases). The CDR3 consists of 14 residues. V was shortened by 2 bases and J by 4 bases, with 11 bases between the two germline ends. Germline lookup yields CDR1 MNHEY and CDR2 SVGAGI.

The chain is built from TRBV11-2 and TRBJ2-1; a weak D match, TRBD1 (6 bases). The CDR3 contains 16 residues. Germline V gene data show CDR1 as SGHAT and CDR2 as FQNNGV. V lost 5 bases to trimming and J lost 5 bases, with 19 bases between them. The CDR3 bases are TGTGCCAGCAGCCATAGACCGGGACAATATGACAATGAGCAGTTCTTC. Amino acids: CASSHRPGQYDNEQFF.